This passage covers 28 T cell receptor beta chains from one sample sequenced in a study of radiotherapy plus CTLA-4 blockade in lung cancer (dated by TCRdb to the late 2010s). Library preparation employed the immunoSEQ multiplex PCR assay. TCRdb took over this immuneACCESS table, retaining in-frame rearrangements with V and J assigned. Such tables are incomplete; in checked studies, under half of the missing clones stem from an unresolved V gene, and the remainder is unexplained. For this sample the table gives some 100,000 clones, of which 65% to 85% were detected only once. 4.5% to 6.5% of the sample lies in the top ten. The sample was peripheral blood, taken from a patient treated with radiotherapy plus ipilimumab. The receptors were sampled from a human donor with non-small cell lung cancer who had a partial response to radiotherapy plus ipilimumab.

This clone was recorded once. This CDR3 reads CASTLETGIGQPQHF. The CDR3 nucleotides are TGTGCCAGCACCCTTGAAACGGGAATCGGTCAGCCCCAGCATTTT. The V and J genes are TRBV2 and TRBJ1-5, with D unresolved. Germline assignment: CDR1 SNHLY and CDR2 FYNNEI. V dropped 7 bases and J dropped 6 bases, with 19 bases sitting between them. The CDR3 is 15 amino acids.

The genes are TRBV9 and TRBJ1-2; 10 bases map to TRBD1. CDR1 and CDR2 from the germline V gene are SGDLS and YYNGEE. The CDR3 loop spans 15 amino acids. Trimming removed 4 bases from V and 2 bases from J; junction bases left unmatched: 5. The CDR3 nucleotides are TGTGCCAGCAGCTCCCGACAGGGGGCAAACTATGGCTACACCTTC. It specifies CASSSRQGANYGYTF. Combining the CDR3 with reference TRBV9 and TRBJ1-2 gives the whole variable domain DSGVTQTPKHLITATGQRVTLRCSPRSGDLSVYWYQQSLDQGLQFLIQYYNGEERAKGNILERFSAQQFPDLHSELNLSSLELGDSALYFCASSSRQGANYGYTFGSGTRLTVV.

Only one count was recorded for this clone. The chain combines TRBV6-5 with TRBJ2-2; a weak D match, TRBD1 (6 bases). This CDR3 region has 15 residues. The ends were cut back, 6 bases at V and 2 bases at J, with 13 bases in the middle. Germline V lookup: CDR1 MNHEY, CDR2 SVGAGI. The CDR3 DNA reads TGTGCCAGCAGGTCCGGGACAATAAACACCGGGGAGCTGTTTTTT. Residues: CASRSGTINTGELFF.

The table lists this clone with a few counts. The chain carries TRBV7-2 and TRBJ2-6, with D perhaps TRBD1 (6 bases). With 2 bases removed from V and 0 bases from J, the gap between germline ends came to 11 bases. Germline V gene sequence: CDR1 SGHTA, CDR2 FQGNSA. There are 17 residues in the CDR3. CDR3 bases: TGTGCCAGCAGCTTACTGGGCAGGGGCTCTGGGGCCAACGTCCTGACTTTC. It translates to CASSLLGRGSGANVLTF.

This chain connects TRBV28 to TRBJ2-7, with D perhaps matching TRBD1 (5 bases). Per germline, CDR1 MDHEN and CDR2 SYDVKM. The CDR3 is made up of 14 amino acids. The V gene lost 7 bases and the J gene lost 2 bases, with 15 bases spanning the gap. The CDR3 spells CASTPRTYAYEQYV. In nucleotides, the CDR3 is TGTGCCAGCACCCCCAGGACATATGCCTACGAGCAGTACGTC.

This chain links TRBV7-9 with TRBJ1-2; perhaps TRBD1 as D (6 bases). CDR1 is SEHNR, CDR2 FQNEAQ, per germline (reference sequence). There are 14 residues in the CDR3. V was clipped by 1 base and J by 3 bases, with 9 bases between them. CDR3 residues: CASSLGGRDYGYTF. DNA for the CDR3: TGTGCCAGCAGCTTAGGGGGGCGGGACTATGGCTACACCTTC.

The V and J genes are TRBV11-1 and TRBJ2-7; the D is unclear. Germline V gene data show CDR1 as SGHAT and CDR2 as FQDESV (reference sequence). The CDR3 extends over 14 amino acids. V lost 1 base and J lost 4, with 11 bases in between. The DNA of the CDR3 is TGTGCCAGCAGCTTAGAGGCTCGGGTTTACGAGCAGTACTTC. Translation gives CASSLEARVYEQYF.

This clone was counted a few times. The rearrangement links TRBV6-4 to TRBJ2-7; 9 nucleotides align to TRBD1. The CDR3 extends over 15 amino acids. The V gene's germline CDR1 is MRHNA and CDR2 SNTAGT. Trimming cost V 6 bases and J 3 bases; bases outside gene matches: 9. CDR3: CASSLDRGSDYEQYV. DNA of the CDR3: TGTGCCAGCAGCCTCGACAGGGGGAGCGACTACGAGCAGTACGTC.

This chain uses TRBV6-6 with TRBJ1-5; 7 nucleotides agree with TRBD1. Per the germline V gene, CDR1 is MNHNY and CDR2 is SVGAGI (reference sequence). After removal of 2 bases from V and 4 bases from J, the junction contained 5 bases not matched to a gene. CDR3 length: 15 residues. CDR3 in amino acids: CASSYLGQNNQPQHF. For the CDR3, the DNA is TGTGCCAGCAGTTACCTGGGACAGAATAATCAGCCCCAGCATTTT.

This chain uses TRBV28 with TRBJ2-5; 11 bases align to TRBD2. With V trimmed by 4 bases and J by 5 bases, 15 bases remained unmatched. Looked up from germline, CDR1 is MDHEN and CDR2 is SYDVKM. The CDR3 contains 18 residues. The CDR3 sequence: CASSSPGTSGPSWETQYF. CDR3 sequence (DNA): TGTGCCAGCAGTTCCCCTGGGACTAGCGGACCTTCTTGGGAGACCCAGTACTTC. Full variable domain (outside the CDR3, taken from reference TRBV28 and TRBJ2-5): DVKVTQSSRYLVKRTGEKVFLECVQDMDHENMFWYRQDPGLGLRLIYFSYDVKMKEKGDIPEGYSVSREKKERFSLILESASTNQTSMYLCASSSPGTSGPSWETQYFGPGTRLLVL.

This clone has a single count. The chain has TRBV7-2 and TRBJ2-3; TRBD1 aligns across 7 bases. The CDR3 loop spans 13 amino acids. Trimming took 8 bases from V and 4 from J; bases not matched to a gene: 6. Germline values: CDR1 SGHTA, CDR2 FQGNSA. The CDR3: CASCKGTADTQYF. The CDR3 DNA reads TGTGCCAGCTGTAAAGGGACAGCAGATACGCAGTATTTT.

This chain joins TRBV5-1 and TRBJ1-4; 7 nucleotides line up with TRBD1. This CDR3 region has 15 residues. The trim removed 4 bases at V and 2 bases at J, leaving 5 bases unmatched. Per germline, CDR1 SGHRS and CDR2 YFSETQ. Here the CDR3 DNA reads TGCGCCAGCAGCCCCGGACAGGCGACTAATGAAAAACTGTTTTTT. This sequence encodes CASSPGQATNEKLFF.

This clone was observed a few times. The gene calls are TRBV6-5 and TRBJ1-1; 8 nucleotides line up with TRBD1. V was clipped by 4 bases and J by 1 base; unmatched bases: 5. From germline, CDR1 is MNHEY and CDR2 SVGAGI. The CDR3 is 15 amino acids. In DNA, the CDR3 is TGTGCCAGCAGTTGGACAGGGCGAGGGAACACTGAAGCTTTCTTT. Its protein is CASSWTGRGNTEAFF.

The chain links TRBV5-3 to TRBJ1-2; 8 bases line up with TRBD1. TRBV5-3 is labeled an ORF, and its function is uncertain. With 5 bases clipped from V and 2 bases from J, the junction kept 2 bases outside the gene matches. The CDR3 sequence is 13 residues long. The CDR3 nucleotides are TGTGCCAGAAGTCACAGGGGGAACTATGGCTACACCTTC. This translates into CARSHRGNYGYTF.

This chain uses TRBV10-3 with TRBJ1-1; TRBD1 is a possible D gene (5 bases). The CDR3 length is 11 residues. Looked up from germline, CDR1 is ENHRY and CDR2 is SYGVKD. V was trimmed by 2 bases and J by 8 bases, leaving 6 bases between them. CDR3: CAISEDREAFF. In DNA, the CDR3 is TGTGCCATCAGTGAGGACAGAGAAGCTTTCTTT.

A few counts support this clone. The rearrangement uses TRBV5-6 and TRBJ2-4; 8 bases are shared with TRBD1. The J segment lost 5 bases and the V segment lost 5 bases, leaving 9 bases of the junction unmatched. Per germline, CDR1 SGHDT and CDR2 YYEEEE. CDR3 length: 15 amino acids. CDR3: CASRWQGTGENIQYF. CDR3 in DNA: TGTGCCAGCAGATGGCAAGGGACAGGAGAAAACATTCAGTACTTC.

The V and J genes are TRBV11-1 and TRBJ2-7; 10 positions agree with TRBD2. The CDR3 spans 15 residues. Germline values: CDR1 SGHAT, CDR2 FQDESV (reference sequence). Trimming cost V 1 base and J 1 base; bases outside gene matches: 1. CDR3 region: CASSLGTSGSYEQYV. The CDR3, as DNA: TGTGCCAGCAGCTTAGGGACTAGCGGTTCCTACGAGCAGTACGTC.

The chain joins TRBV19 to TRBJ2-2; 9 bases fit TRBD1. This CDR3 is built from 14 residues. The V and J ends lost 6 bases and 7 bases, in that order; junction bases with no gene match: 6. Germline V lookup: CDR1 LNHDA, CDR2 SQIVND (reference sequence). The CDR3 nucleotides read TGTGCCAGTAGCCTGGGACAGGGTGGCGGGGAGCTGTTTTTT. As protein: CASSLGQGGGELFF. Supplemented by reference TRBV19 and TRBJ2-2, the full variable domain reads DGGITQSPKYLFRKEGQNVTLSCEQNLNHDAMYWYRQDPGQGLRLIYYSQIVNDFQKGDIAEGYSVSREKKESFPLTVTSAQKNPTAFYLCASSLGQGGGELFFGEGSRLTVL.

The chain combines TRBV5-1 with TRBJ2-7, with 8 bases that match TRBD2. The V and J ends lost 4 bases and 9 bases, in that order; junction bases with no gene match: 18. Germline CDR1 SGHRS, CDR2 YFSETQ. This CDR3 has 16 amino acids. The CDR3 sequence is CASSQLAGGITSGQYF. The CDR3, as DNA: TGCGCCAGCAGCCAGCTAGCGGGTGGGATTACTTCGGGGCAGTACTTC. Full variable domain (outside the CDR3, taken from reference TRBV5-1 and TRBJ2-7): KAGVTQTPRYLIKTRGQQVTLSCSPISGHRSVSWYQQTPGQGLQFLFEYFSETQRNKGNFPGRFSGRQFSNSRSEMNVSTLELGDSALYLCASSQLAGGITSGQYFGPGTRLTVT.

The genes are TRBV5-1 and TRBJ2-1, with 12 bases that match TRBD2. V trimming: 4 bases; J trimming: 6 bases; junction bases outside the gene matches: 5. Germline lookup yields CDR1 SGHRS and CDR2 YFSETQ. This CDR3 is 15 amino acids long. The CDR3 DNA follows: TGCGCCAGCAGCCTGACTAGCGGGAGCGGCAATGAGCAGTTCTTC. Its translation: CASSLTSGSGNEQFF.

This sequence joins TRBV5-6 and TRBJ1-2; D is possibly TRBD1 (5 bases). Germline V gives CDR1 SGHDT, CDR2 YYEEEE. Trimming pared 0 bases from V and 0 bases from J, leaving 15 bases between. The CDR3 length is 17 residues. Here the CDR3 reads CASSLVAGTVTNYGYTF. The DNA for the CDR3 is TGTGCCAGCAGCTTGGTGGCAGGGACTGTAACTAACTATGGCTACACCTTC.

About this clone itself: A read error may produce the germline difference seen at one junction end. CDR3 coding DNA: TGTGCTAGCAGCTTGCTAAACAGGGTAGAGAATTCACCCCTCCACTTT. This codes for CASSLLNRVENSPLHF. This chain links TRBV7-7 with TRBJ1-6, with D perhaps matching TRBD1 (6 bases). Germline-derived CDR1 and CDR2 are SSHAT and FNYEAQ (reference sequence). The CDR3 is 16 amino acids.

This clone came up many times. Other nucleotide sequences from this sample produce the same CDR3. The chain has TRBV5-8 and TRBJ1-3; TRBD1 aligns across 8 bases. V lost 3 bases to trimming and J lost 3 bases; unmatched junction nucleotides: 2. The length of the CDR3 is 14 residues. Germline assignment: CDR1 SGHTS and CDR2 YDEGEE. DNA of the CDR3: TGTGCCAGCAGCTCGACAGGGGTTGGAAACACCATATATTTT. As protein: CASSSTGVGNTIYF.

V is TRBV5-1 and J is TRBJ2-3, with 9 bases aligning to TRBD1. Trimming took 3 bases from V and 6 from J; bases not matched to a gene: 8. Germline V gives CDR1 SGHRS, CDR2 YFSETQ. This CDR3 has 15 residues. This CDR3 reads CASSSSGTGWDTQYF. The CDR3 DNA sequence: TGCGCCAGCAGCTCTTCCGGGACAGGGTGGGATACGCAGTATTTT.

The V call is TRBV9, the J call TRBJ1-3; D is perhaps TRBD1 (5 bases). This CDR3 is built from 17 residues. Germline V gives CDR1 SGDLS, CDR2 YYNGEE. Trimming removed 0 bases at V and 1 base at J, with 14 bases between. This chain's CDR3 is CASSVDGKGLSGNTIYF. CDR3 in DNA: TGTGCCAGCAGCGTAGATGGAAAGGGGTTGTCTGGAAACACCATATATTTT.

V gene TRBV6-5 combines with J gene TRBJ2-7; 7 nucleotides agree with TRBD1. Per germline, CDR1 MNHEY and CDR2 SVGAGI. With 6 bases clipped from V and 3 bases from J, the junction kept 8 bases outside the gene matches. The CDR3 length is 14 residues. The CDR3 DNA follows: TGTGCCAGCAGCCCCGACCGGGACAGCTACGAGCAGTACGTC. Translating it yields CASSPDRDSYEQYV.

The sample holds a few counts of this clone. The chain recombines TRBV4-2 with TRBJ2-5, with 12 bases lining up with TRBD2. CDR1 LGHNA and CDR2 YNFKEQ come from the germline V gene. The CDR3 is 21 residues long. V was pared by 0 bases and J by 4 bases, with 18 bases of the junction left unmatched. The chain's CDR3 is CASSQDILASGRAGFRETQYF. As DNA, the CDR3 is TGTGCCAGCAGCCAAGATATATTGGCTAGCGGGAGGGCCGGGTTTCGAGAGACCCAGTACTTC.

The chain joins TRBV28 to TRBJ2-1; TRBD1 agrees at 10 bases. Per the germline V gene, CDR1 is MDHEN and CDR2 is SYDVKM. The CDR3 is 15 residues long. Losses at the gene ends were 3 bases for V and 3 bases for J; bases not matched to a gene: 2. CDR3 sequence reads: CASSLGQGNYNEQFF. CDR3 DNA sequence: TGTGCCAGCAGTTTGGGACAGGGGAACTACAATGAGCAGTTCTTC.